This T cell receptor (beta chain) was retrieved from a study of CD8+ T cells in alopecia areata. Study-wide background: Treated patients were scored for severity by percent of scalp affected.

The CDR3 extends over 16 amino acids. V was trimmed by 0 bases and J by 5 bases, leaving 17 bases between them. The germline CDR1 and CDR2 sequences are SQVTM and ANQGSEA. Findings and limits, study-wide: A great number of expanded lesional clones endured in scalp and blood during tofacitinib. Lesional scalp, especially alopecia totalis/universalis, showed higher clonality than normal scalp.

Treatment in this sample: oral pan-JAK inhibitor, 5-10 mg twice daily. Alopecia areata patients provided lesional scalp punch biopsies and peripheral blood, both collected for the study. Extraction of RNA preceded its reverse transcription into cDNA, which served as the sequencing template. The data were produced by immunoSEQ multiplex PCR, yet TCRdb's version contains in-frame clones alone and is incomplete. The sample has approximately 170,000 clones, 45% to 65% seen once. This clone occurred a few times. Antigen: not known. This chain links TRBV29-1 with TRBJ2-1; possible D gene TRBD1, 7 bases. The sample consisted of CD4+ T cells sorted from blood, taken at week 4, from a patient treated with tofacitinib. This clonotype was obtained from a human donor with alopecia areata. The CDR3 DNA sequence: TGCAGCGTTGAAGAAGAGGTGACAGGGACTGACAATGAGCAGTTCTTC. The encoded protein is CSVEEEVTGTDNEQFF.